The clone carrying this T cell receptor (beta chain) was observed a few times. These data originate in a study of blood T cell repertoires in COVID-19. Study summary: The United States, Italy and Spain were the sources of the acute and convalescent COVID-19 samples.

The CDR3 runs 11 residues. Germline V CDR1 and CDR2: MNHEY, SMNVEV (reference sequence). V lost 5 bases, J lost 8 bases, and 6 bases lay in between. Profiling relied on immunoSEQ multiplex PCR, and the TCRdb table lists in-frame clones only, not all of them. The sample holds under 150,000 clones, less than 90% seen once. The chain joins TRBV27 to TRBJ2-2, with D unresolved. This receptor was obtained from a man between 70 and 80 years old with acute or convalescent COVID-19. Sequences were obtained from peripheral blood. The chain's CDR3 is CASSPGGELFF. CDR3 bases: TGTGCCAGCAGTCCCGGGGGGGAGCTGTTTTTT.